This T cell receptor (beta chain) derives from a study of CD4+ T cells in melanoma. Regarding the study as a whole: CD8+ T cell, macrophage and B cell function reportedly correlated with neoantigen-specific CD4+ T cells. Reportedly, melanoma neoantigen-specific CD4+ T cells showed varied differentiation states.

This clone was seen only a few times. The antigen is not known. Some clones are missing from TCRdb's copy, which holds only in-frame ones; the method was immunoSEQ multiplex PCR. Of some 10,000 clones detected, roughly 60% appear once; the ten largest clones hold around an eighth. There are 13 residues in the CDR3. Per the germline V gene, CDR1 is LNHDA and CDR2 is SQIVND (reference sequence). The ends were cut back, 3 bases at V and 15 bases at J, with 18 bases in the middle. The sample comprised cells from a culture (not recorded whether cultured in vitro). The receptor was isolated from a human donor with melanoma. This chain joins TRBV19 and TRBJ1-5; D gene ambiguous. CDR3 coding DNA: TGTGCCAGTAGTATTAAAGAAACCTTATCTCGGCATTTT. The encoded protein is CASSIKETLSRHF. The full variable domain, in which reference TRBV19 and TRBJ1-5 provide the parts outside the CDR3, is DGGITQSPKYLFRKEGQNVTLSCEQNLNHDAMYWYRQDPGQGLRLIYYSQIVNDFQKGDIAEGYSVSREKKESFPLTVTSAQKNPTAFYLCASSIKETLSRHFGDGTRLSIL.